One sample yielded the 28 T cell receptor beta chains listed below, sequenced in a study of cytomegalovirus exposure and HLA in healthy donors. The PCR made use of 60 Vbeta and 13 Jbeta primers. TCRdb keeps only in-frame clones here, not all; method: immunoSEQ multiplex PCR. Among 200,000 to 250,000 clones, approximately 82% were seen once, and the ten largest hold about 8%. Sequencing was carried out using PBMCs. All receptors derive from a woman aged 55-69 years in good health and CMV-seropositive.

The chain uses TRBV18 and TRBJ2-6; D might be TRBD1 (5 bases). Germline V gene sequence: CDR1 KGHSH, CDR2 LQKENI. There are 16 residues in the CDR3. Trimming took off 5 bases at V and 0 bases at J, with 11 bases between the two ends. The CDR3 DNA reads as TGTGCCAGCTCAAATACAGGATCCTCTGGGGCCAACGTCCTGACTTTC. It encodes CASSNTGSSGANVLTF.

The chain is built from TRBV6-1 and TRBJ2-2, with 12 bases identical to TRBD1. The germline V gene encodes CDR1 MNHNS and CDR2 SASEGT. The CDR3 is made up of 15 amino acids. The CDR3 protein is CALSGDRGLTGELFF. CDR3 nucleotides: TGTGCACTCTCTGGGGACAGGGGGCTAACCGGGGAGCTGTTTTTT.

The chain joins TRBV7-9 to TRBJ1-5, with 10 nucleotides matching TRBD1. The CDR3 consists of 15 residues. Per germline, CDR1 SEHNR and CDR2 FQNEAQ (reference sequence). V was clipped by 0 bases and J by 7 bases; unmatched bases: 3. CDR3 sequence: CASSLAGQGGQPQHF. The DNA for the CDR3 is TGTGCCAGCAGCTTAGCAGGACAGGGGGGCCAGCCCCAGCATTTT. The full variable domain, its missing parts supplied by reference TRBV7-9 and TRBJ1-5, is DTGVSQNPRHKITKRGQNVTFRCDPISEHNRLYWYRQTLGQGPEFLTYFQNEAQLEKSRLLSDRFSAERPKGSFSTLEIQRTEQGDSAMYLCASSLAGQGGQPQHFGDGTRLSIL.

The table lists this clone with a count of one. V gene TRBV4-1 combines with J gene TRBJ2-3, with D tentatively TRBD2 (6 bases). Germline-derived CDR1 and CDR2 are MGHRA and YSYEKL. The V gene lost 1 base and the J gene lost 2 bases, with 13 bases spanning the gap. This CDR3 has 16 residues. The CDR3: CASSQGEQLATDTQYF. The DNA of the CDR3 is TGCGCCAGCAGCCAAGGGGAGCAACTAGCCACAGATACGCAGTATTTT.

The chain uses TRBV10-3 and TRBJ1-2; TRBD1 matches 10 bases. CDR3 length: 13 residues. J was trimmed by 7 bases and V by 8 bases; bases with no gene match: 7. The germline V gene encodes CDR1 ENHRY and CDR2 SYGVKD. The CDR3: CAILGQGKGGYTF. Written as DNA, the CDR3 is TGTGCCATCTTGGGACAGGGGAAGGGTGGCTACACCTTC.

Only one count was recorded for this clone. The chain joins TRBV14 to TRBJ2-1, with D uncertain. The CDR3 is 16 amino acids. Per the germline V gene, CDR1 is SGHDN and CDR2 is FVKESK. V was pared by 1 base and J by 0 bases, with 10 bases between. CDR3 coding DNA: TGTGCCAGCAGCCAAGCTAGAGTAAGCTCCTACAATGAGCAGTTCTTC. Protein sequence: CASSQARVSSYNEQFF.

The sample holds one count of this clone. The chain joins TRBV4-1 to TRBJ1-2; tentative D call: TRBD1 (5 bases). CDR1 is MGHRA and CDR2 is YSYEKL in the germline V gene. Deletions cut 5 bases from V and 0 bases from J, with 16 bases between. CDR3 length: 16 amino acids. The CDR3: CASSDPTGVPNYGYTF. The DNA of the CDR3 is TGCGCCAGCAGCGACCCGACGGGGGTCCCTAACTATGGCTACACCTTC.

This rearrangement joins TRBV5-1 to TRBJ1-1, with a weak D call TRBD1 (5 bases). This CDR3 has 17 amino acids. V gave up 0 bases and J gave up 0 bases, with 15 bases separating them. Germline V gene lookup returns CDR1 SGHRS and CDR2 YFSETQ. CDR3 in amino acids: CASSLVAGRSLNTEAFF. CDR3 DNA: TGCGCCAGCAGCTTGGTGGCAGGGAGGAGTTTGAACACTGAAGCTTTCTTT. Filled out from reference TRBV5-1 and TRBJ1-1, the complete variable domain reads KAGVTQTPRYLIKTRGQQVTLSCSPISGHRSVSWYQQTPGQGLQFLFEYFSETQRNKGNFPGRFSGRQFSNSRSEMNVSTLELGDSALYLCASSLVAGRSLNTEAFFGQGTRLTVV.

The count of this clone is one. The chain joins TRBV5-6 to TRBJ2-2; D possibly corresponds to TRBD2 (6 bases). This CDR3 is built from 18 residues. The germline V gene has CDR1 SGHDT and CDR2 YYEEEE. Between the trimmed V and J ends, which lost 0 bases and 0 bases, there was a span of 15 bases. The CDR3 region is CASSLVKGGRTNTGELFF. CDR3 nucleotide sequence: TGTGCCAGCAGCTTGGTAAAAGGAGGGCGGACGAACACCGGGGAGCTGTTTTTT.

J is TRBJ1-2 and V is TRBV7-8; unclear D gene. This CDR3 is built from 15 residues. Germline loops: CDR1 SGHVS, CDR2 FQNEAQ. V was cut by 1 base and J by 2 bases, with 11 bases left in between. CDR3 in amino acids: CASSLGFNINYGYTF. The CDR3, as DNA: TGTGCCAGCAGCTTAGGATTCAACATCAACTATGGCTACACCTTC.

The rearrangement links TRBV4-1 to TRBJ2-7; 8 positions agree with TRBD2. There are 20 residues in the CDR3. With V trimmed by 0 bases and J by 7 bases, 23 bases remained unmatched. In germline, CDR1 is MGHRA, CDR2 YSYEKL. The CDR3 region is CASSQETKGRGAGVLWEQYF. The CDR3 DNA reads as TGCGCCAGCAGCCAAGAGACGAAGGGTAGAGGAGCGGGAGTCCTTTGGGAGCAGTACTTC.

The chain links TRBV27 to TRBJ2-7; D is unresolved. The V end lost 7 bases, the J end lost 3 bases, and 13 bases lay between the germline ends. The germline V gene has CDR1 MNHEY and CDR2 SMNVEV (reference sequence). CDR3 length equals 13 residues. The CDR3 bases are TGTGCCAGCAAAGAGGCCCGAAACTACGAGCAGTACTTC. Translated: CASKEARNYEQYF.

The chain couples TRBV27 to TRBJ1-3, with a tentative D call TRBD1 (5 bases). The CDR3 covers 15 residues. The ends were cut back, 2 bases at V and 1 base at J, with 9 bases in the middle. The germline CDR1 and CDR2 sequences are MNHEY and SMNVEV (reference sequence). CDR3 protein: CASSLGGESGNTIYF. The CDR3 nucleotides are TGTGCCAGCAGTTTAGGGGGGGAATCTGGAAACACCATATATTTT.

The chain combines TRBV4-2 with TRBJ1-2; no reliable D call. Germline V gene lookup returns CDR1 LGHNA and CDR2 YNFKEQ. V was pared by 0 bases and J by 4 bases, with 15 bases between. This CDR3 has 16 amino acids. Written as DNA, the CDR3 is TGTGCCAGCAGCCAAGAAAGGGAAAGGGAGGGCTATGGCTACACCTTC. Its protein product is CASSQEREREGYGYTF.

This rearrangement joins TRBV5-6 to TRBJ2-3; the match to TRBD1 covers 10 bases. The CDR3 runs to 17 residues. CDR1 and CDR2 (germline): SGHDT, YYEEEE. With V trimmed by 0 bases and J by 2 bases, 6 bases remained unmatched. The CDR3 is CASSLASGTGVTDTQYF. The CDR3 DNA follows: TGTGCCAGCAGCTTGGCCTCTGGGACAGGGGTCACAGATACGCAGTATTTT.

The V call is TRBV4-2, the J call TRBJ2-5; the match to TRBD2 covers 11 bases. The J call is in doubt because the DNA end fits TRBJ2-7 better. CDR1 and CDR2 (germline): LGHNA, YNFKEQ. The CDR3 is 16 amino acids. The CDR3 sequence is CASSQEGGTSGYEQYF. The CDR3 bases are TGTGCCAGCAGCCAAGAGGGGGGGACTAGCGGCTACGAGCAGTACTTC.

This clone was recorded only once. The chain couples TRBV7-9 to TRBJ2-5, with 11 bases lining up with TRBD2. Judging by the DNA end, TRBJ2-7 fits better; the J call may be wrong. The CDR3 spans 18 residues. The germline V gene has CDR1 SEHNR and CDR2 FQNEAQ (reference sequence). The CDR3 reads CASRPGLAGGLFRYEQYF. The CDR3 region has the DNA TGTGCCAGCAGACCCGGACTAGCGGGTGGTCTTTTTCGCTACGAGCAGTACTTC.

A few counts support this clone. CDR3 protein: CASSESGANVLTF. In nucleotides, the CDR3 is TGTGCCAGTAGTGAGTCTGGGGCCAACGTCCTGACTTTC. V is TRBV19 and J is TRBJ2-6; D is uncertain. The CDR3 consists of 13 residues. The V and J ends lost 5 bases and 1 base respectively, with 3 bases between them. CDR1 and CDR2 from the germline V gene are LNHDA and SQIVND (reference sequence).

The J gene is TRBJ2-7, the V gene TRBV7-3; 8 bases agree with TRBD2. Trimming removed 1 base from V and 3 bases from J; junction bases left unmatched: 14. CDR1 is SGHTA and CDR2 is FQGTGA in the germline V gene. This CDR3 comprises 18 residues. The CDR3 is CASSLKISGDNYNYEQYF. CDR3 coding DNA: TGTGCCAGCAGCTTAAAGATTAGCGGGGACAACTATAACTACGAGCAGTACTTC.

V gene TRBV15 combines with J gene TRBJ2-2, with TRBD1 matching over 8 bases. Germline V gives CDR1 LNHNV, CDR2 YYDKDF (reference sequence). This CDR3 has 15 amino acids. V shed 5 bases and J 7 bases; nucleotides not matched to a gene: 9. CDR3 DNA sequence: TGTGCCACCAGCCGGGGACAGGCGCGAGTCGGGGAGCTGTTTTTT. Its protein is CATSRGQARVGELFF.

V and J are TRBV6-1 and TRBJ2-7, with D perhaps TRBD2 (6 bases). The germline V gene has CDR1 MNHNS and CDR2 SASEGT. V dropped 6 bases and J dropped 6 bases, with 18 bases sitting between them. The CDR3 has 14 residues. CDR3 in DNA: TGTGCCAGCAGGATCACAGGTACGGGAGTCGAGCAGTACTTC. It is translated as CASRITGTGVEQYF.

Only a few counts were recorded for this clone. This rearrangement joins TRBV5-1 to TRBJ1-3, with a tentative D call TRBD1 (6 bases). Germline-derived CDR1 and CDR2 are SGHRS and YFSETQ. Trimming shortened V by 4 bases and J by 4 bases, and 15 bases separated the two germline ends. The CDR3 length is 15 residues. CDR3 sequence: CASSLTGLRGNTIYF. DNA of the CDR3: TGCGCCAGCAGCCTAACAGGGTTGAGAGGAAACACCATATATTTT.

CDR3 in DNA: TGTGCCAGCAGTGAAATGAAAGGGGGTAGAACTGAAGCTTTCTTT. Amino acids: CASSEMKGGRTEAFF. The chain has TRBV2 and TRBJ1-1, with D perhaps TRBD1 (6 bases). This CDR3 has 15 residues. Deletions cut 2 bases from V and 5 bases from J, with 15 bases between. Germline V lookup: CDR1 SNHLY, CDR2 FYNNEI.

The gene calls are TRBV4-1 and TRBJ1-6, with D possibly matching TRBD1 (5 bases). This CDR3 is built from 15 residues. Trimming stripped 0 bases from V and 13 bases from J, with 16 bases between. Germline V gene lookup returns CDR1 MGHRA and CDR2 YSYEKL. The chain's CDR3 is CASSQDWAGNFPLHF. The CDR3 coding sequence is TGCGCCAGCAGCCAAGATTGGGCAGGGAATTTCCCCCTCCACTTT.

The table lists this clone with a few counts. This chain uses TRBV4-1 with TRBJ1-5; 10 bases map to TRBD1. Germline values: CDR1 MGHRA, CDR2 YSYEKL. The CDR3 covers 16 residues. V was pared by 0 bases and J by 9 bases, with 8 bases of the junction left unmatched. In DNA, the CDR3 is TGCGCCAGCAGCCAAGAATGGGACAGGGGAGTTCGGCCCCAGCATTTT. Its translation is CASSQEWDRGVRPQHF.

V gene TRBV2 combines with J gene TRBJ2-1; tentatively, D is TRBD1 (6 bases). The V and J ends lost 4 bases and 2 bases respectively, with 12 bases between them. This CDR3 is built from 15 residues. The germline V gene encodes CDR1 SNHLY and CDR2 FYNNEI. For the CDR3, the DNA is TGTGCCAGCAGTGTACAGGGTACGGCCTACAATGAGCAGTTCTTC. It is translated as CASSVQGTAYNEQFF.

The chain joins TRBV30 to TRBJ2-3; 8 bases are shared with TRBD2. J lost 5 bases, V lost 4 bases, and 11 bases had no gene match. The CDR3 sequence is 15 residues long. The germline CDR1 and CDR2 sequences are GTSNPN and SVGIG (reference sequence). CDR3 amino acids: CAWTGLGAAGDTQYF. DNA of the CDR3: TGTGCCTGGACGGGACTAGGGGCCGCCGGAGATACGCAGTATTTT.

The J gene is TRBJ1-2, the V gene TRBV5-1; 11 bases match TRBD1. Germline trimming cut 3 bases from V and 0 bases from J; bases unmatched to any gene: 13. Looked up from germline, CDR1 is SGHRS and CDR2 is YFSETQ. The length of the CDR3 is 19 residues. The CDR3 bases are TGCGCCAGCAGCTCGGGGAAAGGACAGGGGGCCCCTTCTAACTATGGCTACACCTTC. Translated: CASSSGKGQGAPSNYGYTF. The full variable domain, with the rest looked up from reference TRBV5-1 and TRBJ1-2, is KAGVTQTPRYLIKTRGQQVTLSCSPISGHRSVSWYQQTPGQGLQFLFEYFSETQRNKGNFPGRFSGRQFSNSRSEMNVSTLELGDSALYLCASSSGKGQGAPSNYGYTFGSGTRLTVV.